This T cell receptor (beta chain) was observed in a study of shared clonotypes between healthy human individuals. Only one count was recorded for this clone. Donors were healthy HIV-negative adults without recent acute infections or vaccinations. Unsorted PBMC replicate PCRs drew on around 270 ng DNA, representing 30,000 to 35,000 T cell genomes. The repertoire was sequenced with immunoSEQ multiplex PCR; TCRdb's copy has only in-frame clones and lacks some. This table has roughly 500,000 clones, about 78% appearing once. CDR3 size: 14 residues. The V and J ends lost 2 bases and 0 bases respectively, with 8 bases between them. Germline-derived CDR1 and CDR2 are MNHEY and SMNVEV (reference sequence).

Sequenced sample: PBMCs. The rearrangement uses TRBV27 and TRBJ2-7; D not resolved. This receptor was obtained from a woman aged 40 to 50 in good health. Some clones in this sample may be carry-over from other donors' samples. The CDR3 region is CASSLNSNSYEQYF. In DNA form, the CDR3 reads TGTGCCAGCAGTTTAAACAGTAACTCCTACGAGCAGTACTTC.